What follows are 23 T cell receptor beta chains derived from one specimen sequenced in a study of CD8+ T cells in alopecia areata. Sequencing relied on a cDNA template that was reverse transcribed from extracted RNA. This table comes from immunoSEQ multiplex PCR, and its TCRdb copy is limited to in-frame clones, with some not included. The table has around 80,000 clones, around 54% seen once. The sample was NKG2D-high CD8+ T cells sorted from blood. The origin of the receptors is a human donor with alopecia areata.

This clone was observed a single time. J is TRBJ2-3 and V is TRBV9, with D tentatively TRBD2 (5 bases). The V and J ends lost 3 bases and 6 bases respectively, with 14 bases between them. Germline-derived CDR1 and CDR2 are SGDLS and YYNGEE. CDR3 length: 14 amino acids. In DNA, the CDR3 is TGTGCCAGCAGCGGTGCGGGCCGTGGGGATACGCAGTATTTT. This encodes CASSGAGRGDTQYF. Together with reference TRBV9 and TRBJ2-3, the CDR3 gives the full variable domain: DSGVTQTPKHLITATGQRVTLRCSPRSGDLSVYWYQQSLDQGLQFLIQYYNGEERAKGNILERFSAQQFPDLHSELNLSSLELGDSALYFCASSGAGRGDTQYFGPGTRLTVL.

The chain has TRBV28 and TRBJ2-7; 7 bases agree with TRBD2. With 4 bases clipped from V and 1 base from J, the junction kept 7 bases outside the gene matches. CDR3 length equals 15 residues. The germline V gene encodes CDR1 MDHEN and CDR2 SYDVKM. The CDR3 region has the DNA TGTGCCAGCAGTTCAGCGACTAGCCTGTCCTACGAGCAGTACTTC. Amino acids: CASSSATSLSYEQYF.

This chain joins TRBV28 and TRBJ1-1, with D possibly being TRBD1 (5 bases). V was cut by 5 bases and J by 3 bases, with 13 bases left in between. Germline CDR1 and CDR2: MDHEN and SYDVKM. The CDR3 has 14 residues. The CDR3 region is CASSVLEGYTEAFF. CDR3 nucleotides: TGTGCCAGCAGTGTCCTGGAGGGGTACACTGAAGCTTTCTTT.

The chain recombines TRBV29-1 with TRBJ2-1; D may be TRBD1 (5 bases). The CDR3 runs to 15 residues. V lost 0 bases and J lost 3, with 12 bases in between. Germline-derived CDR1 and CDR2 are SQVTM and ANQGSEA. Here the CDR3 DNA reads TGCAGCGTTGAAGATAATAGGGGCCGCTACAATGAGCAGTTCTTC. Residues: CSVEDNRGRYNEQFF.

This clone appeared a few times. J is TRBJ1-5 and V is TRBV13; D remains ambiguous. The germline V gene has CDR1 PRHDT and CDR2 FYEKMQ (reference sequence). V dropped 5 bases and J dropped 6 bases, with 8 bases sitting between them. The CDR3 runs to 12 residues. Here the CDR3 reads CASSKEGQPQHF. The CDR3, as DNA: TGTGCCAGCAGCAAGGAGGGTCAGCCCCAGCATTTT.

The V call is TRBV29-1, the J call TRBJ1-2, with TRBD1 matching over 8 bases. CDR3 length: 14 residues. The germline V gene has CDR1 SQVTM and CDR2 ANQGSEA. With 3 bases clipped from V and 4 bases from J, the junction kept 7 bases outside the gene matches. This CDR3 reads CSVDGDRGSYGYTF. The CDR3 coding sequence is TGCAGCGTTGATGGAGACAGGGGTTCCTATGGCTACACCTTC.

The V gene is TRBV27, the J gene TRBJ2-3; D remains ambiguous. Germline CDR1 MNHEY, CDR2 SMNVEV (reference sequence). Trimming took off 6 bases at V and 4 bases at J, with 5 bases between the two ends. This CDR3 contains 11 residues. This CDR3 reads CASSASDTQYF. For the CDR3, the DNA is TGTGCCAGCAGCGCATCAGATACGCAGTATTTT.

This clone came up a few times. V gene TRBV29-1 combines with J gene TRBJ2-3; a weak D match, TRBD2 (5 bases). Germline-derived CDR1 and CDR2 are SQVTM and ANQGSEA. V was cut by 4 bases and J by 2 bases, with 19 bases left in between. The CDR3 has 16 residues. CDR3 residues: CSVVPAEVQYTDTQYF. CDR3 DNA: TGCAGCGTTGTCCCGGCGGAGGTACAATACACAGATACGCAGTATTTT.

The chain is built from TRBV7-2 and TRBJ2-7; the D is unclear. The CDR3 has 13 residues. The V and J ends lost 5 bases and 1 base respectively, with 9 bases between them. The germline V gene encodes CDR1 SGHTA and CDR2 FQGNSA. The CDR3 reads CASSPYPSYEQYF. Written as DNA, the CDR3 is TGTGCCAGCAGCCCCTACCCTTCCTACGAGCAGTACTTC. Variable domain in full (rest from reference TRBV7-2 and TRBJ2-7): GAGVSQSPSNKVTEKGKDVELRCDPISGHTALYWYRQSLGQGLEFLIYFQGNSAPDKSGLPSDRFSAERTGGSVSTLTIQRTQQEDSAVYLCASSPYPSYEQYFGPGTRLTVT.

The gene calls are TRBV11-3 and TRBJ2-7; either TRBD1 or TRBD2 may fit D (5 bases each). Trimming cost V 5 bases and J 5 bases, with 13 bases left between them. The CDR3 loop spans 13 amino acids. CDR1 and CDR2 (germline): SGHNT, YENEEA. In DNA form, the CDR3 reads TGTGCCAGCAGCCCCTGGGACGCCAACGAGCAGTACTTC. This gives the protein CASSPWDANEQYF.

The J gene is TRBJ2-1, the V gene TRBV15; 7 bases are a match to TRBD1. The CDR3 consists of 14 residues. Germline assignment: CDR1 LNHNV and CDR2 YYDKDF (reference sequence). With 11 bases clipped from V and 3 bases from J, the junction kept 10 bases outside the gene matches. CDR3 sequence: CAVTRRQGYNEQFF. In DNA form, the CDR3 reads TGTGCCGTCACGCGAAGACAGGGCTACAATGAGCAGTTCTTC.

V is TRBV25-1 and J is TRBJ1-1, with D uncertain. Trimming removed 3 bases at V and 7 bases at J, with 6 bases between. Germline V lookup: CDR1 MGHDK, CDR2 SYGVNS. This CDR3 is 11 amino acids long. The CDR3 nucleotides read TGTGCCAGCAGTGAGGCGGGTGAAGCTTTCTTT. Translation gives CASSEAGEAFF.

The chain carries TRBV6-5 and TRBJ2-1; the match to TRBD2 covers 10 bases. This CDR3 spans 15 amino acids. CDR1 and CDR2 from the germline V gene are MNHEY and SVGAGI. Trimming removed 6 bases from V and 2 bases from J; junction bases left unmatched: 4. The CDR3 sequence: CASRTGLAPYNEQFF. CDR3 sequence (DNA): TGTGCCAGCAGGACGGGACTAGCGCCCTACAATGAGCAGTTCTTC.

This sequence joins TRBV9 and TRBJ2-7; 9 bases match TRBD2. Trimming at V came to 4 bases and at J to 2 bases, leaving 4 bases not matched to a gene. The CDR3 contains 14 residues. CDR1 SGDLS and CDR2 YYNGEE come from the germline V gene. The CDR3 DNA follows: TGTGCCAGCAGCCCGGGACTAGCCCCCTACGAGCAGTACTTC. It is translated as CASSPGLAPYEQYF.

The chain joins TRBV29-1 to TRBJ2-6, with TRBD1 matching 7 bases. In germline, CDR1 is SQVTM, CDR2 ANQGSEA. Trimming at V came to 4 bases and at J to 0 bases, leaving 6 bases not matched to a gene. The CDR3 totals 16 residues. The CDR3 bases are TGCAGCGTTGCGGGCCAGGGGGACTCTGGGGCCAACGTCCTGACTTTC. Protein: CSVAGQGDSGANVLTF.

The chain carries TRBV6-4 and TRBJ1-2; D gene unclear. Between the trimmed V and J ends, which lost 3 bases and 11 bases, there was a span of 10 bases. This CDR3 comprises 11 residues. In germline, CDR1 is MRHNA, CDR2 SNTAGT. The CDR3: CASSENSLYTF. The DNA for the CDR3 is TGTGCCAGCAGTGAGAATTCGTTGTACACCTTC.

The chain uses TRBV10-3 and TRBJ2-7; D uncertain. Germline V CDR1 and CDR2: ENHRY, SYGVKD. Trimming left V 0 bases short and J 3 bases short, with 12 bases between. The CDR3 runs 15 residues. The CDR3 DNA reads as TGTGCCATCAGTGAGTCTACCAACCCAAACTACGAGCAGTACTTC. This codes for CAISESTNPNYEQYF.

The chain is built from TRBV30 and TRBJ2-1; TRBD1 matches at 10 bases. The trim removed 3 bases at V and 5 bases at J, leaving 10 bases unmatched. Germline V gene lookup returns CDR1 GTSNPN and CDR2 SVGIG (reference sequence). CDR3 size: 16 residues. This CDR3 is CAWSEKTGTGDNEQFF. CDR3 nucleotide sequence: TGTGCCTGGAGCGAGAAAACCGGGACAGGGGACAATGAGCAGTTCTTC.

The chain joins TRBV5-6 to TRBJ2-2; perhaps TRBD1 as D (5 bases). V lost 2 bases, J lost 6 bases, and 8 bases lay in between. Germline loops: CDR1 SGHDT, CDR2 YYEEEE. The CDR3 contains 13 residues. CDR3 coding DNA: TGTGCCAGCAGCTTCCAGGGTGCCGGGGAGCTGTTTTTT. This translates into CASSFQGAGELFF. The full variable domain, rest sourced from reference TRBV5-6 and TRBJ2-2, is DAGVTQSPTHLIKTRGQQVTLRCSPKSGHDTVSWYQQALGQGPQFIFQYYEEEERQRGNFPDRFSGHQFPNYSSELNVNALLLGDSALYLCASSFQGAGELFFGEGSRLTVL.

The rearrangement links TRBV4-1 to TRBJ1-1; D is unclear. V was shortened by 1 base and J by 6 bases, with 9 bases between the two germline ends. The V gene's germline CDR1 is MGHRA and CDR2 YSYEKL. The CDR3 runs to 13 residues. CDR3 protein: CASSQGPTAEAFF. The CDR3 DNA is TGCGCCAGCAGCCAAGGTCCAACCGCTGAAGCTTTCTTT.

V usage is TRBV7-2 and J usage is TRBJ2-3; D is possibly TRBD1 or TRBD2 (6 bases each). Germline-derived CDR1 and CDR2 are SGHTA and FQGNSA. V lost 0 bases, J lost 2 bases, and 12 bases lay in between. The CDR3 sequence is 16 residues long. This CDR3 is CASSLAAGHITDTQYF. In DNA, the CDR3 is TGTGCCAGCAGCTTAGCGGCGGGACATATCACAGATACGCAGTATTTT.

V usage is TRBV29-1 and J usage is TRBJ1-1, with 10 positions matching TRBD1. This CDR3 is 15 amino acids long. Per the germline V gene, CDR1 is SQVTM and CDR2 is ANQGSEA. Germline trimming cut 5 bases from V and 1 base from J; bases unmatched to any gene: 7. In DNA, the CDR3 is TGCAGCGTTCAGGGGGACAGGGGTCAGAACACTGAAGCTTTCTTT. Protein: CSVQGDRGQNTEAFF. Combining the CDR3 with reference TRBV29-1 and TRBJ1-1 gives the whole variable domain SAVISQKPSRDICQRGTSLTIQCQVDSQVTMMFWYRQQPGQSLTLIATANQGSEATYESGFVIDKFPISRPNLTFSTLTVSNMSPEDSSIYLCSVQGDRGQNTEAFFGQGTRLTVV.

The chain combines TRBV9 with TRBJ2-3; possibly TRBD1 or TRBD2 for D (5 bases each). The CDR3 has 15 amino acids. Looked up from germline, CDR1 is SGDLS and CDR2 is YYNGEE. V lost 3 bases, J lost 4 bases, and 15 bases lay in between. CDR3 sequence (DNA): TGTGCCAGCAGCGGAACCGGGGCCCCCCCAGATACGCAGTATTTT. Translating it yields CASSGTGAPPDTQYF. Drawing the rest from reference TRBV9 and TRBJ2-3, the complete variable domain is DSGVTQTPKHLITATGQRVTLRCSPRSGDLSVYWYQQSLDQGLQFLIQYYNGEERAKGNILERFSAQQFPDLHSELNLSSLELGDSALYFCASSGTGAPPDTQYFGPGTRLTVL.